This T cell receptor beta chain was retrieved from a study of cytomegalovirus exposure and HLA in healthy donors. Overall study findings and caveats: Within an earlier analysis, most TCR beta V segments proved productive either about 90% or about 30% of the time. The presence/absence work took it that sequencing depth was about the same across donors. It was likely that a cluster of highly shared sequence variants was a sequencing artifact.

In regard to this clone: The target antigen is unknown.

The primer mix had 60 Vbeta and 13 Jbeta primers. TCRdb keeps only in-frame clones here, not all; method: immunoSEQ multiplex PCR. Of about 80,000 clones in the sample, approximately 62% are singletons; the top ten hold roughly 4.5%. There were likely unrecorded immune exposures, though donors were nominally healthy when sampled. This receptor was taken from a male donor in good health and CMV-seropositive. Sequences were obtained from PBMCs.

CDR3 in amino acids: CASSLPLAGARLRGADTQYF. For the CDR3, the DNA is TGTGCCAGCAGCCTCCCACTAGCGGGAGCCCGTTTAAGGGGTGCAGATACGCAGTATTTT. V usage is TRBV9 and J usage is TRBJ2-3, with 11 nucleotides matching TRBD2. The CDR3 extends over 20 amino acids. The V gene end was trimmed by 4 bases and the J gene end by 4 bases; junction bases not matched to a gene: 20. Germline CDR1 SGDLS, CDR2 YYNGEE.